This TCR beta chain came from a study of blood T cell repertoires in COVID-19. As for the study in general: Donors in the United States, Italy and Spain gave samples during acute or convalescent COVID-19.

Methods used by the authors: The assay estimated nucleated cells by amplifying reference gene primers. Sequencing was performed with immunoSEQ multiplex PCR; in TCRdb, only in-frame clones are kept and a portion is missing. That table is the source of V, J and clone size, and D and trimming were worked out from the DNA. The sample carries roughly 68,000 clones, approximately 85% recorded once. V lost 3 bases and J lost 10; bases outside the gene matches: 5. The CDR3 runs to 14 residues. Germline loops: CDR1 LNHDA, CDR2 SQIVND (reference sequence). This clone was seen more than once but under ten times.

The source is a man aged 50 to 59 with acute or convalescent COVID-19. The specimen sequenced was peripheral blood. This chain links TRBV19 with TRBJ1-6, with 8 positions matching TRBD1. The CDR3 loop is CASSMTGVYSPLHF. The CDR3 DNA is TGTGCCAGTAGTATGACAGGGGTTTACTCACCCCTCCACTTT. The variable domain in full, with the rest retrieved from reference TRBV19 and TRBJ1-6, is DGGITQSPKYLFRKEGQNVTLSCEQNLNHDAMYWYRQDPGQGLRLIYYSQIVNDFQKGDIAEGYSVSREKKESFPLTVTSAQKNPTAFYLCASSMTGVYSPLHFGNGTRLTVT.